This entry lists 25 T cell receptor beta chains sequenced from one sample in a study of blood T cell repertoires in COVID-19. The protocol was immunoSEQ multiplex PCR, while the TCRdb copy is restricted to in-frame clones and leaves out a portion. The sample includes about 46,000 clones, approximately 83% of them seen just once. The specimen was peripheral blood. Receptors were obtained from a human donor in a cohort sampled during active COVID-19. The donor label of this sample is uncertain.

The CDR3 DNA is TGTGCCAGTAGTCCCCCGGACAAATCCTTCTACAATGAGCAGTTCTTC. Amino acid sequence: CASSPPDKSFYNEQFF. This chain uses TRBV19 with TRBJ2-1, with D possibly TRBD1 on 5 matching bases. Germline loops: CDR1 LNHDA, CDR2 SQIVND (reference sequence). The CDR3 covers 16 residues. V was cut by 5 bases and J by 3 bases, with 17 bases left in between.

This chain connects TRBV6-6 to TRBJ1-2, with 8 bases matching TRBD1. CDR3 length: 13 amino acids. Germline values: CDR1 MNHNY, CDR2 SVGAGI (reference sequence). Trimming at V came to 5 bases and at J to 3 bases, leaving 2 bases not matched to a gene. Here the CDR3 DNA reads TGTGCCAGCAGTCCACAGGGGGACTATGGCTACACCTTC. It specifies CASSPQGDYGYTF.

This chain uses TRBV5-6 with TRBJ1-2; perhaps TRBD1 as D (6 bases). V was shortened by 4 bases and J by 2 bases, with 15 bases between the two germline ends. CDR3 length: 15 residues. Germline CDR1 reads SGHDT; CDR2 reads YYEEEE. This CDR3 reads CASSPSIGQNYGYTF. For the CDR3, the DNA is TGTGCCAGCAGCCCGTCGATCGGACAGAACTATGGCTACACCTTC.

The genes are TRBV15 and TRBJ1-6; D is unclear. Germline V gene lookup returns CDR1 LNHNV and CDR2 YYDKDF (reference sequence). V gave up 3 bases and J gave up 10 bases, with 13 bases separating them. The CDR3 runs 14 residues. DNA of the CDR3: TGTGCCACCAGCAGGCCGGGCCCGGGGTCACCCCTCCACTTT. This translates into CATSRPGPGSPLHF.

This clone was counted once. This sequence joins TRBV6-2 or TRBV6-3 and TRBJ2-7; 11 positions match TRBD1. V dropped 6 bases and J dropped 6; count of bases not matched to a gene: 10. This CDR3 spans 15 amino acids. The germline gives CDR1 MNHEY, CDR2 SVGEGT. CDR3 region: CASSLAGTGGVEQYF. CDR3 DNA: TGTGCCAGCAGCCTAGCAGGGACAGGGGGAGTCGAGCAGTACTTC.

V is TRBV3-1 (or the pseudogene TRBV3-2) and J is TRBJ2-7; D unclear. The germline gives CDR1 LGHDT, CDR2 YNNKEL (reference sequence). Trimming pared 4 bases from V and 3 bases from J, leaving 4 bases between. This CDR3 has 11 residues. The CDR3 DNA is TGTGCCAGCAGCCGACACTACGAGCAGTACTTC. It encodes CASSRHYEQYF.

The V gene is TRBV28, the J gene TRBJ1-1; D is uncertain. The V end lost 8 bases, the J end lost 0 bases, and 13 bases lay between the germline ends. The CDR3 length is 14 residues. The V gene's germline CDR1 is MDHEN and CDR2 SYDVKM. As DNA, the CDR3 is TGTGCCAGCGTAACGCCGCGGGTGAACACTGAAGCTTTCTTT. Translated, it gives CASVTPRVNTEAFF.

The rearrangement uses TRBV6-5 and TRBJ1-5, with a possible D match to TRBD1 (6 bases). V lost 6 bases and J 7 bases, leaving 10 bases between the germline ends. This CDR3 comprises 12 residues. Germline V lookup: CDR1 MNHEY, CDR2 SVGAGI. Here the CDR3 DNA reads TGTGCCAGCAGACAGGGTGACCAGCCCCAGCATTTT. Amino acid sequence: CASRQGDQPQHF.

This chain joins TRBV11-2 and TRBJ2-7; D might be TRBD2 (6 bases). The CDR3 is made up of 15 amino acids. Germline CDR1 is SGHAT and CDR2 is FQNNGV. The V end lost 0 bases, the J end lost 4 bases, and 13 bases lay between the germline ends. CDR3 DNA sequence: TGTGCCAGCAGCTTAGACGCGGGGCACTTTTACGAGCAGTACTTC. The encoded protein is CASSLDAGHFYEQYF.

CDR3 sequence (DNA): TGTGCCAGCAGCCCCTTAGGCCTAGCGGGGGGAACTGGTGGGGATACGCAGTATTTT. Its translation is CASSPLGLAGGTGGDTQYF. The genes are TRBV9 and TRBJ2-3, with 11 nucleotides matching TRBD2. After removal of 4 bases from V and 6 bases from J, the junction contained 19 bases not matched to a gene. This CDR3 comprises 19 residues. The V gene's germline CDR1 is SGDLS and CDR2 YYNGEE.

The chain couples TRBV5-4 to TRBJ2-3; TRBD2 matches at 9 bases. CDR1 is SGHNT and CDR2 is YYREEE in the germline V gene (reference sequence). V was pared by 4 bases and J by 2 bases, with 8 bases of the junction left unmatched. CDR3 length equals 16 residues. The CDR3 is CASSPSAGGTTDTQYF. The CDR3 coding sequence is TGTGCCAGCAGCCCCTCAGCGGGGGGAACCACAGATACGCAGTATTTT.

The rearrangement uses TRBV5-4 and TRBJ2-2; D gene ambiguous. Trimming cost V 1 base and J 1 base, with 11 bases left between them. The length of the CDR3 is 16 residues. In germline, CDR1 is SGHNT, CDR2 YYREEE (reference sequence). Written as DNA, the CDR3 is TGTGCCAGCAGCTTGCCTAGTAGTCTGAACACCGGGGAGCTGTTTTTT. This gives the protein CASSLPSSLNTGELFF.

This clone is categorized as medium-sized. This rearrangement joins TRBV19 to TRBJ1-2; TRBD1 aligns across 8 bases. The V segment lost 4 bases and the J segment 6 bases; nucleotides outside the gene matches: 7. This CDR3 is built from 14 residues. Germline assignment: CDR1 LNHDA and CDR2 SQIVND (reference sequence). For the CDR3, the DNA is TGTGCCAGTAGTAATAGAGGACAGGGCGATGGCTACACCTTC. This codes for CASSNRGQGDGYTF.

Only one count was recorded for this clone. V and J are TRBV7-8 and TRBJ2-7; unclear D gene. The CDR3 loop spans 14 amino acids. V lost 5 bases and J lost 2, with 13 bases in between. CDR1 is SGHVS and CDR2 is FQNEAQ in the germline V gene. DNA of the CDR3: TGTGCCAGCAGCCCGCCCGAAGAGGCCTACGAGCAGTACTTC. Residues: CASSPPEEAYEQYF.

This chain joins TRBV10-3 and TRBJ2-7; no clear D. Germline V gene sequence: CDR1 ENHRY, CDR2 SYGVKD. The CDR3 consists of 12 residues. With 4 bases removed from V and 3 bases from J, the gap between germline ends came to 7 bases. The CDR3 DNA reads TGTGCCATCAGTGTGACGGGCTACGAGCAGTACTTC. Encoded protein: CAISVTGYEQYF.

The chain carries TRBV7-9 and TRBJ2-1, with 7 bases identical to TRBD2. V lost 4 bases to trimming and J lost 7 bases; unmatched junction nucleotides: 10. The CDR3 is 15 residues long. Germline loops: CDR1 SEHNR, CDR2 FQNEAQ (reference sequence). In DNA, the CDR3 is TGTGCCAGCAGCTCCGGGCGTCGGGGGGTGAATGAGCAGTTCTTC. It specifies CASSSGRRGVNEQFF.

The J gene is TRBJ1-6, the V gene TRBV6-5, with a tentative D call TRBD1 (5 bases). Trimming cost V 2 bases and J 8 bases, with 10 bases left between them. There are 14 residues in the CDR3. From germline, CDR1 is MNHEY and CDR2 SVGAGI. The CDR3 sequence: CASSYRTGDSPLHF. DNA for the CDR3: TGTGCCAGCAGTTACAGAACAGGAGATTCACCCCTCCACTTT.

The genes are TRBV10-3 and TRBJ1-2; 7 nucleotides match TRBD1. The CDR3 length is 12 residues. The germline gives CDR1 ENHRY, CDR2 SYGVKD. The trim removed 7 bases at V and 3 bases at J, leaving 2 bases unmatched. The CDR3 coding sequence is TGTGCCATCAAGCAGGGGGACTATGGCTACACCTTC. Its protein is CAIKQGDYGYTF.

The chain has TRBV7-9 and TRBJ1-2, with D tentatively TRBD1 (5 bases). In germline, CDR1 is SEHNR, CDR2 FQNEAQ (reference sequence). The CDR3 has 13 residues. V lost 3 bases and J lost 5, with 10 bases in between. The CDR3 DNA reads as TGTGCCAGCAGCTTTGGCAGGGATTATGGCTACACCTTC. Translating gives CASSFGRDYGYTF.

This clone was counted a few times. The junction and the germline gene differ at one end; a read error may be behind it. The rearrangement links TRBV10-3 to TRBJ1-2; D is unclear. Germline CDR1 reads ENHRY; CDR2 reads SYGVKD. The CDR3 has 15 amino acids. Here the CDR3 reads CAISESSIRASWAYF. In DNA, the CDR3 is TGTGCCATCAGTGAGTCGAGCATCAGAGCCTCTTGGGCCTACTTC.

This clone has just one count. J is TRBJ2-1 and V is TRBV5-8, with TRBD2 identical over 11 bases. The V gene's germline CDR1 is SGHTS and CDR2 YDEGEE. CDR3 length: 17 amino acids. Germline trimming cut 3 bases from V and 2 bases from J; bases unmatched to any gene: 7. The CDR3 coding sequence is TGTGCCAGCAGCTACCTGACTAGCGGGGCAGCCTACAATGAGCAGTTCTTC. It is translated as CASSYLTSGAAYNEQFF.

This rearrangement joins TRBV5-1 to TRBJ1-2; 8 bases are shared with TRBD1. This CDR3 has 14 residues. J gave up 2 bases and V 1 base, and 1 base lay outside the gene matches. CDR1 SGHRS and CDR2 YFSETQ come from the germline V gene. CDR3 amino acids: CASSLTGGNYGYTF. CDR3 coding DNA: TGCGCCAGCAGCTTGACAGGGGGGAACTATGGCTACACCTTC.

J is TRBJ2-1 and V is TRBV19; 8 bases line up with TRBD2. The CDR3 contains 16 residues. With 4 bases clipped from V and 4 bases from J, the junction kept 9 bases outside the gene matches. From germline, CDR1 is LNHDA and CDR2 SQIVND (reference sequence). In nucleotides, the CDR3 is TGTGCCAGTAGTAGCTTAGCGGGGTGGATTTACAATGAGCAGTTCTTC. Residues: CASSSLAGWIYNEQFF. The full variable domain, completed using reference TRBV19 and TRBJ2-1, is DGGITQSPKYLFRKEGQNVTLSCEQNLNHDAMYWYRQDPGQGLRLIYYSQIVNDFQKGDIAEGYSVSREKKESFPLTVTSAQKNPTAFYLCASSSLAGWIYNEQFFGPGTRLTVL.

As DNA, the CDR3 is TGTGCCAGCAGCTTTCTGGGACTAGCGGGAGCGGGGGGGGAGCTGTTTTTT. Its protein is CASSFLGLAGAGGELFF. The chain couples TRBV7-2 to TRBJ2-2, with 14 bases that match TRBD2. Trimming removed 3 bases from V and 8 bases from J; junction bases left unmatched: 8. The CDR3 has 17 residues. CDR1 is SGHTA, CDR2 FQGNSA, per germline.

The gene calls are TRBV4-1 and TRBJ1-2; 11 nucleotides match TRBD1. The J segment lost 8 bases and the V segment lost 0 bases, leaving 8 bases of the junction unmatched. CDR1 is MGHRA, CDR2 YSYEKL, per germline. The CDR3 consists of 16 residues. The CDR3, as DNA: TGCGCCAGCAGCCAAGATTTGGACAGGGGGCTAGGGGGCTACACCTTC. It specifies CASSQDLDRGLGGYTF.